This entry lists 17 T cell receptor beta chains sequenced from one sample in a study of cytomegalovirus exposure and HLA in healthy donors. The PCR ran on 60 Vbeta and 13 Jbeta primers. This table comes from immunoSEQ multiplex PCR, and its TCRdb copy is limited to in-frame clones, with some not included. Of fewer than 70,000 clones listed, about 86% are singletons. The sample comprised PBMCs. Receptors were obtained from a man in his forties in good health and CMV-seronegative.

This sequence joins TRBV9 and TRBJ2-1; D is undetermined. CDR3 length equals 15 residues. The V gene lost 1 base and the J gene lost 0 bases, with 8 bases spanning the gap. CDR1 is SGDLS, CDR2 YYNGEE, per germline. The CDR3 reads CASSVSPSSYNEQFF. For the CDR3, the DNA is TGTGCCAGCAGCGTATCCCCTAGCTCCTACAATGAGCAGTTCTTC.

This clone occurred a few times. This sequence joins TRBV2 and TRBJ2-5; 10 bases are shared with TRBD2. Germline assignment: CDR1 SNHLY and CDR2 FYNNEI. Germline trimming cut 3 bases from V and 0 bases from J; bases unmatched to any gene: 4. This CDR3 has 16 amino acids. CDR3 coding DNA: TGTGCCAGCAGTGATGGTAGCGGGGGGTACCAAGAGACCCAGTACTTC. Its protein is CASSDGSGGYQETQYF.

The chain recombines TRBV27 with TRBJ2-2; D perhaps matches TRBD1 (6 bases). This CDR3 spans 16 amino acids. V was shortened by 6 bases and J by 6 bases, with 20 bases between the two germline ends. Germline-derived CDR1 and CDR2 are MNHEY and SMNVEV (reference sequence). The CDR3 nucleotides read TGTGCCAGCAGACCTCTGCAGGGGAAGGTGGCCGGGGAGCTGTTTTTT. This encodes CASRPLQGKVAGELFF.

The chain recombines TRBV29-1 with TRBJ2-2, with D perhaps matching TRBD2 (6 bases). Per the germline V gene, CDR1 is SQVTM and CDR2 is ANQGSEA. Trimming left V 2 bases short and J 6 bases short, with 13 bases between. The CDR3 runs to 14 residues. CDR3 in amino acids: CSVESGGVAGELFF. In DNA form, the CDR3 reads TGCAGCGTTGAATCTGGAGGGGTTGCCGGGGAGCTGTTTTTT.

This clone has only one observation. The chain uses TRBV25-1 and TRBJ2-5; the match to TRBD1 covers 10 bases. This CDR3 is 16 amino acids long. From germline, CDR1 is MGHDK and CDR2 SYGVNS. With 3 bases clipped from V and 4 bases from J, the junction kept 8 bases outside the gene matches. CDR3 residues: CASSDAGTGDPETQYF. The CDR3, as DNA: TGTGCCAGCAGTGACGCCGGGACAGGGGATCCAGAGACCCAGTACTTC.

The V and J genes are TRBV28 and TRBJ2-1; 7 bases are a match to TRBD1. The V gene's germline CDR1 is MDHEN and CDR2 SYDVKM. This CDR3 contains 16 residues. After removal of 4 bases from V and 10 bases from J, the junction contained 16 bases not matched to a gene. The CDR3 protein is CASSSIQGSLLKEQFF. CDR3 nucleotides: TGTGCCAGCAGTTCAATACAGGGGTCGCTCCTAAAAGAGCAGTTCTTC.

CDR3 loop: CASSRPDREDQPQHF. CDR3 nucleotide sequence: TGTGCCAGCAGCAGACCTGACAGGGAGGATCAGCCCCAGCATTTT. This sequence joins TRBV21-1 and TRBJ1-5; the table's D call, TRBD1, has no DNA check behind it. TRBV21-1 is a known pseudogene. This CDR3 comprises 15 residues.

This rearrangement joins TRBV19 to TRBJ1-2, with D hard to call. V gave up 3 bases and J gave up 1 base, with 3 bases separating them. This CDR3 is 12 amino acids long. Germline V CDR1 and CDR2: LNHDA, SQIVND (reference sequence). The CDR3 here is CASSIRNYGYTF. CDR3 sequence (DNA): TGTGCCAGTAGTATCCGTAACTATGGCTACACCTTC. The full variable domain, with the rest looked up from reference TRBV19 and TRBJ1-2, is DGGITQSPKYLFRKEGQNVTLSCEQNLNHDAMYWYRQDPGQGLRLIYYSQIVNDFQKGDIAEGYSVSREKKESFPLTVTSAQKNPTAFYLCASSIRNYGYTFGSGTRLTVV.

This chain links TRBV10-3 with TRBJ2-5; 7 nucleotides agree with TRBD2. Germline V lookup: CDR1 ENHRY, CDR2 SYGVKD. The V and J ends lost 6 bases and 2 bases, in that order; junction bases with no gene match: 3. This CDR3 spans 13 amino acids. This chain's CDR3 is CAIRGTNQETQYF. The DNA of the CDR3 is TGTGCCATCAGGGGGACTAATCAAGAGACCCAGTACTTC.

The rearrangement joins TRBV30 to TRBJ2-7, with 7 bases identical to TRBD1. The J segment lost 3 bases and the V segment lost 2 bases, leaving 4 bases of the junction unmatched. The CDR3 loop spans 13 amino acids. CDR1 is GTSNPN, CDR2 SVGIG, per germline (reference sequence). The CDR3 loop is CAWSMGQIYEQYF. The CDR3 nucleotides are TGTGCCTGGAGTATGGGACAGATCTACGAGCAGTACTTC.

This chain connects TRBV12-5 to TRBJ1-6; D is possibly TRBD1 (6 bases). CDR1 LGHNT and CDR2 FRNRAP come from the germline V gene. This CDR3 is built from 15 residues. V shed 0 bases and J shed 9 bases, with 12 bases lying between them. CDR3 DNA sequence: TGTGCTAGTGGTTTGGTACTGCGGGGGCCTTCACCCCTCCACTTT. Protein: CASGLVLRGPSPLHF. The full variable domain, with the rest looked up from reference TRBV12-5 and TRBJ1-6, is DARVTQTPRHKVTEMGQEVTMRCQPILGHNTVFWYRQTMMQGLELLAYFRNRAPLDDSGMPKDRFSAEMPDATLATLKIQPSEPRDSAVYFCASGLVLRGPSPLHFGNGTRLTVT.

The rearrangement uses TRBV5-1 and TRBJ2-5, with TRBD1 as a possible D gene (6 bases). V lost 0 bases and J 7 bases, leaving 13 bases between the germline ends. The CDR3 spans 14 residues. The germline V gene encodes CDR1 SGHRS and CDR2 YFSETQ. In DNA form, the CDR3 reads TGCGCCAGCAGCTTGGCACAGGGTGGGGGGACCCAGTACTTC. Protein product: CASSLAQGGGTQYF.

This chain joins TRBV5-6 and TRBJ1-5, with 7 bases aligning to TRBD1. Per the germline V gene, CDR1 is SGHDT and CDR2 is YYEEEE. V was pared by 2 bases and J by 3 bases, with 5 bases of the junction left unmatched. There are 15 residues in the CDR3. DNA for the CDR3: TGTGCCAGCAGCTTCCGACAGGGAATCAATCAGCCCCAGCATTTT. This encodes CASSFRQGINQPQHF.

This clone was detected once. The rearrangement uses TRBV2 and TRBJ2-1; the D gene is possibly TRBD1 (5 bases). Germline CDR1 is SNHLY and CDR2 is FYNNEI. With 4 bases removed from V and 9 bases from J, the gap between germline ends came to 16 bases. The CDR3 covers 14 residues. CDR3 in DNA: TGTGCCAGCAGTGTAAGACAGACCACCGGTGAGCAGTTCTTC. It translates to CASSVRQTTGEQFF.

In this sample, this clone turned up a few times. Here the CDR3 reads CASSPDRYSGNTIYF. CDR3 coding DNA: TGTGCCAGCAGCCCCGACAGGTACTCTGGAAACACCATATATTTT. The V call is TRBV6-1, the J call TRBJ1-3, with D tentatively TRBD1 (6 bases). Trimming pared 6 bases from V and 0 bases from J, leaving 12 bases between. This CDR3 contains 15 residues. CDR1 is MNHNS and CDR2 is SASEGT in the germline V gene.

Here the CDR3 reads CATSPLVLGGGYTF. CDR3 nucleotide sequence: TGTGCCACGAGCCCGCTCGTTCTAGGCGGGGGCTACACCTTC. The chain joins TRBV15 to TRBJ1-2; D is ambiguous. The CDR3 loop spans 14 amino acids. V lost 9 bases, J lost 8 bases, and 22 bases lay in between. CDR1 LNHNV and CDR2 YYDKDF come from the germline V gene (reference sequence).

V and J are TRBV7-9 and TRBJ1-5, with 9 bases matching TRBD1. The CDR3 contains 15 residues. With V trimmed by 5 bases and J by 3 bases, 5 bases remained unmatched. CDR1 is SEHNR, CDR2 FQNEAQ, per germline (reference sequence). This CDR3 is CASSTGTGYNQPQHF. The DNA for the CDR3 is TGTGCCAGCAGCACGGGGACAGGGTACAATCAGCCCCAGCATTTT.